The source of this TCR beta chain is a study of T cells in Graves' hyperthyroidism and ophthalmopathy. Across the whole study: Sampling of peripheral blood happened at initial diagnosis, prior to any treatment.

The length of the CDR3 is 20 residues. After removal of 0 bases from V and 0 bases from J, the junction contained 10 bases not matched to a gene. Germline CDR1 reads SGDLS; CDR2 reads YYNGEE. What was amplified from RNA transcripts were TCR beta CDR3 regions. Carried out on the TCR CDR3, a first-round RT-PCR used the HTBI primer set. TCRdb processed the multiplex PCR reads anew with MiXCR; each CDR3 protein has one entry. The data contain 250,000 to 300,000 distinct CDR3 sequences, 14% to 15% of them seen just once; the ten biggest clones take up 10% to 15%. This clonotype was seen only a few times. The chain employs TRBV9 and TRBJ2-2; TRBD1 matches at 11 bases. The clonotype originates from a woman between 40 and 50 years old with Graves' hyperthyroidism that later progressed to Graves' ophthalmopathy. Sequencing was carried out using blood. CDR3 in amino acids: CASSVAPGTGGVSNTGELFF. In nucleotides, the CDR3 is TGTGCCAGCAGCGTAGCCCCCGGGACAGGGGGTGTCTCGAACACCGGGGAGCTGTTTTTT.